These 18 T cell receptor beta chains originate from one sample sequenced in a study of OX40 agonist ivuxolimab in advanced cancers. Sequencing was performed with immunoSEQ multiplex PCR; in TCRdb, only in-frame clones are kept and a portion is missing. The sample shows 75,000 to 95,000 clones, roughly 90% of them seen only once. Material: CD4+ or CD8+ T cells sorted from blood, obtained in a trial of the OX40 agonist ivuxolimab. Receptors originate from an adult with an advanced solid tumor such as melanoma, head and neck, liver or kidney cancer.

The rearrangement links TRBV6-5 to TRBJ1-1, with D maybe TRBD1 (5 bases). This CDR3 has 14 residues. Germline V gives CDR1 MNHEY, CDR2 SVGAGI. V lost 6 bases and J lost 2, with 13 bases in between. The CDR3 protein is CASRNTGHNTEAFF. DNA for the CDR3: TGTGCCAGCAGAAACACCGGACACAACACTGAAGCTTTCTTT.

V usage is TRBV11-3 and J usage is TRBJ1-4; D call uncertain. V lost 1 base and J 3 bases, leaving 18 bases between the germline ends. The CDR3 is 18 residues long. Germline assignment: CDR1 SGHNT and CDR2 YENEEA. This CDR3 reads CASSLAPPDGWANEKLFF. In DNA, the CDR3 is TGTGCCAGCAGCTTAGCCCCACCAGATGGTTGGGCTAATGAAAAACTGTTTTTT.

The rearrangement uses TRBV7-9 and TRBJ2-1; 8 nucleotides align to TRBD2. Germline values: CDR1 SEHNR, CDR2 FQNEAQ (reference sequence). J gave up 9 bases and V 1 base, and 8 bases lay outside the gene matches. This CDR3 contains 15 residues. Here the CDR3 reads CASSLGGLVSGEQFF. CDR3 in DNA: TGTGCCAGCAGCTTAGGGGGACTAGTGAGCGGTGAGCAGTTCTTC.

This clone turned up a few times. The chain links TRBV6-1 to TRBJ2-7; 11 nucleotides agree with TRBD1. V lost 2 bases to trimming and J lost 3 bases; unmatched junction nucleotides: 6. Germline-derived CDR1 and CDR2 are MNHNS and SASEGT. This CDR3 region has 16 residues. DNA of the CDR3: TGTGCCAGCAGTGAATATGGACAGGGGGCCGGCTACGAGCAGTACTTC. This encodes CASSEYGQGAGYEQYF.

The CDR3: CASRSPTGTDEKLFF. Written as DNA, the CDR3 is TGTGCCAGCAGATCCCCGACAGGGACGGATGAAAAACTGTTTTTT. The chain carries TRBV28 and TRBJ1-4, with 7 positions matching TRBD1. V was pared by 6 bases and J by 6 bases, with 10 bases of the junction left unmatched. The CDR3 runs 15 residues. The germline V gene encodes CDR1 MDHEN and CDR2 SYDVKM.

The J gene is TRBJ2-1, the V gene TRBV27, with D maybe TRBD2 (5 bases). The V and J ends lost 5 bases and 10 bases respectively, with 12 bases between them. The CDR3 is 12 amino acids. Per germline, CDR1 MNHEY and CDR2 SMNVEV (reference sequence). The CDR3 nucleotides are TGTGCCAGCAGTGCCGAGCCTAGCGAGCAGTTCTTC. It yields the protein CASSAEPSEQFF.

The chain links TRBV5-1 to TRBJ2-2; 7 positions agree with TRBD1. The CDR3 runs to 17 residues. V was clipped by 4 bases and J by 0 bases; unmatched bases: 9. The germline gives CDR1 SGHRS, CDR2 YFSETQ. The chain's CDR3 is CASSGSGQPSNTGELFF. CDR3 sequence (DNA): TGCGCCAGCAGCGGGTCGGGACAGCCCTCGAACACCGGGGAGCTGTTTTTT.

A single count supports this clone. V usage is TRBV30 and J usage is TRBJ2-3; D tentatively fits TRBD1 or TRBD2 (5 bases each). Germline CDR1 reads GTSNPN; CDR2 reads SVGIG (reference sequence). The V end was cut by 4 bases, the J end by 0 bases, with 14 bases between. This CDR3 contains 15 residues. The CDR3 protein is CAWIPGWGSTDTQYF. The DNA for the CDR3 is TGTGCCTGGATCCCGGGGTGGGGGAGCACAGATACGCAGTATTTT.

This chain joins TRBV28 and TRBJ2-7, with 8 positions matching TRBD1. After removal of 6 bases from V and 1 base from J, the junction contained 11 bases not matched to a gene. The CDR3 totals 16 residues. In germline, CDR1 is MDHEN, CDR2 SYDVKM. The CDR3 DNA reads TGTGCCAGCAGAGAACTGACCGGGACAGGATCCTACGAGCAGTACTTC. Translated: CASRELTGTGSYEQYF.

V usage is TRBV28 and J usage is TRBJ2-7; TRBD1 is a possible D gene (6 bases). The CDR3 has 16 residues. V lost 6 bases and J lost 2, with 20 bases in between. Germline CDR1 reads MDHEN; CDR2 reads SYDVKM. The chain's CDR3 is CASRPDLVDRTYEQYF. The CDR3 coding sequence is TGTGCCAGCAGACCCGATTTGGTGGACAGAACCTACGAGCAGTACTTC.

DNA for the CDR3: TGCGCCAGCAGCTTGGCCGACAAGGGCGCCGAGCAGTACTTC. It specifies CASSLADKGAEQYF. The chain combines TRBV5-1 with TRBJ2-7; D unresolved. There are 14 residues in the CDR3. Germline CDR1 is SGHRS and CDR2 is YFSETQ. Trimming took off 0 bases at V and 6 bases at J, with 13 bases between the two ends.

The chain carries TRBV6-1 and TRBJ1-4; D unresolved. Looked up from germline, CDR1 is MNHNS and CDR2 is SASEGT. The V and J ends lost 3 bases and 4 bases respectively, with 15 bases between them. The CDR3 length is 16 residues. As DNA, the CDR3 is TGTGCCAGCAGTGAGTCGTGGTTTCACAGTAATGAAAAACTGTTTTTT. This gives the protein CASSESWFHSNEKLFF.

The chain links TRBV5-4 to TRBJ2-1; tentative D call: TRBD2 (5 bases). The CDR3 runs 15 residues. Trimming left V 5 bases short and J 0 bases short, with 12 bases between. Germline assignment: CDR1 SGHNT and CDR2 YYREEE (reference sequence). The CDR3 coding sequence is TGTGCCAGCAGTGGAGGACCAAGCTCCTACAATGAGCAGTTCTTC. Translated, it gives CASSGGPSSYNEQFF.

V gene TRBV7-6 combines with J gene TRBJ2-3, with TRBD2 matching over 8 bases. With 3 bases clipped from V and 2 bases from J, the junction kept 1 base outside the gene matches. CDR1 is SGHVS, CDR2 FNYEAQ, per germline. This CDR3 is built from 14 residues. The CDR3 loop is CASSFGLATDTQYF. The CDR3 nucleotides read TGTGCCAGCAGCTTTGGACTAGCCACAGATACGCAGTATTTT.

The rearrangement uses TRBV6-1 and TRBJ2-4; D call uncertain. V was cut by 1 base and J by 7 bases, with 11 bases left in between. The CDR3 has 14 residues. Germline assignment: CDR1 MNHNS and CDR2 SASEGT. Written as DNA, the CDR3 is TGTGCCAGCAGTGAAGGGATGGGCCTCAACATTCAGTACTTC. Its protein product is CASSEGMGLNIQYF.

J is TRBJ1-1 and V is TRBV7-9, with 8 bases lining up with TRBD1. Germline CDR1 reads SEHNR; CDR2 reads FQNEAQ (reference sequence). Trimming took 5 bases from V and 4 from J; bases not matched to a gene: 3. The CDR3 spans 13 residues. The CDR3, as DNA: TGTGCCAGCAGCCAGACAGGGGTCACTGAAGCTTTCTTT. This sequence encodes CASSQTGVTEAFF.

The rearrangement uses TRBV6-5 and TRBJ1-2, with D perhaps matching TRBD1 (6 bases). This CDR3 is built from 14 residues. From germline, CDR1 is MNHEY and CDR2 SVGAGI. The V end was cut by 5 bases, the J end by 2 bases, with 12 bases between. The CDR3 nucleotides are TGTGCCAGCAGTACCCTAACAGGGAACTATGGCTACACCTTC. It encodes CASSTLTGNYGYTF.

The chain employs TRBV2 and TRBJ1-3; no clear D. The CDR3 covers 15 residues. CDR1 is SNHLY and CDR2 is FYNNEI in the germline V gene. The ends were cut back, 6 bases at V and 0 bases at J, with 12 bases in the middle. The CDR3 spells CASRSGTASGNTIYF. DNA for the CDR3: TGTGCCAGCAGATCGGGAACAGCCTCTGGAAACACCATATATTTT.